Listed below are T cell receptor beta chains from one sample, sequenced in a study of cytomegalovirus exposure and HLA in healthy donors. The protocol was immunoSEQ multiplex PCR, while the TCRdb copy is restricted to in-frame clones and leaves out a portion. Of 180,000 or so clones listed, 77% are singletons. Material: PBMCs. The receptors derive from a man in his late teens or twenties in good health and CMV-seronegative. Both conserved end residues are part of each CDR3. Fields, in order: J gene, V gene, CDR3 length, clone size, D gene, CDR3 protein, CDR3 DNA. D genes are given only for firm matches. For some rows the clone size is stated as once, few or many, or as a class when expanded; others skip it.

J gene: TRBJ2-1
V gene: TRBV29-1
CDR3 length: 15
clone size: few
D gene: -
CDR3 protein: CSVGDVGAGVNEQFF
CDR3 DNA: TGCAGCGTGGGTGACGTGGGGGCGGGGGTCAATGAGCAGTTCTTC

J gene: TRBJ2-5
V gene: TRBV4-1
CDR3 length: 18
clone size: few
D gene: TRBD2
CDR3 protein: CASSQDPWTSGNQETQYF
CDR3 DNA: TGCGCCAGCAGCCAAGACCCATGGACTAGCGGAAATCAAGAGACCCAGTACTTC

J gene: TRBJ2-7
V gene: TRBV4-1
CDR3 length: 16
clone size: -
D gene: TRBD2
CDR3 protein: CASSQSPGLADYEQYF
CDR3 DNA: TGCGCCAGCAGCCAAAGTCCCGGACTAGCGGACTACGAGCAGTACTTC

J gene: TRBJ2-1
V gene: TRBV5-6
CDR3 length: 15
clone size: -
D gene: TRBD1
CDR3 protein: CASSLQGDYYNEQFF
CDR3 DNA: TGTGCCAGCAGCTTACAGGGGGATTATTACAATGAGCAGTTCTTC

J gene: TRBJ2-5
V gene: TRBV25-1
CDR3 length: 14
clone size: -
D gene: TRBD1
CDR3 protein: CASRDRGPQETQYF
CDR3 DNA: TGTGCCAGCAGAGACAGGGGTCCTCAAGAGACCCAGTACTTC

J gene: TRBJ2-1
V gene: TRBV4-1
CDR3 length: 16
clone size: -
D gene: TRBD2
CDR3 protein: CASSQDPGGSYNEQFF
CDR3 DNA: TGCGCCAGCAGCCAAGATCCGGGAGGCTCCTACAATGAGCAGTTCTTC

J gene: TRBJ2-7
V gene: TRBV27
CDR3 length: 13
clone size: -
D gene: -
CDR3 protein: CASSFRQGYEQYF
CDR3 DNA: TGTGCCAGCAGTTTTCGGCAGGGGTACGAGCAGTACTTC

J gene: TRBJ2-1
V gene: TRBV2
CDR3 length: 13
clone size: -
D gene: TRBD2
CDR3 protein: CASSDRLAREQFF
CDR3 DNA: TGTGCCAGCAGTGACCGACTAGCTCGTGAGCAGTTCTTC

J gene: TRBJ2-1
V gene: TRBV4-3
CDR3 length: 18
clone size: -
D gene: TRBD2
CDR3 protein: CASSQGVRAGLARDEQFF
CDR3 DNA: TGCGCCAGCAGTCAAGGGGTTAGAGCGGGACTAGCGAGGGATGAGCAGTTCTTC

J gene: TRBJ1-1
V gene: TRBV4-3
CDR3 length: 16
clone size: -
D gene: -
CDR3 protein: CASSQDWQQVNTEAFF
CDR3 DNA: TGCGCCAGCAGCCAAGATTGGCAACAAGTGAACACTGAAGCTTTCTTT

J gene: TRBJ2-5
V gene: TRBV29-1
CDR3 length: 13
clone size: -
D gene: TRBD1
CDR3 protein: CSGYRGRGETQYF
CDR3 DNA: TGCAGCGGATACAGGGGGCGCGGGGAGACCCAGTACTTC

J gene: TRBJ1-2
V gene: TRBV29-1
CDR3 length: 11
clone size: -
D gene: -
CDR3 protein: CSVDGPYGYTF
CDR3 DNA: TGCAGCGTTGATGGGCCCTATGGCTACACCTTC